This T cell receptor beta chain was sequenced during a study of T cells after posttransplantation cyclophosphamide. Points from the study as a whole: Donor-recipient repertoire similarity was low at 1-2 months, rising over year one.

As to this clone: As yet, its antigen is unknown.

This CDR3 is built from 16 residues. V lost 4 bases to trimming and J lost 4 bases; unmatched junction nucleotides: 10. Germline V CDR1 and CDR2: LNHDA, SQIVND (reference sequence). Sequenced by immunoSEQ multiplex PCR; TCRdb stores in-frame clones only, minus some. Seen here are approximately 32,000 clones, over 85% observed once, and the top ten hold under 15%. The V and J genes are TRBV19 and TRBJ1-1; the match to TRBD1 covers 9 bases. The clonotype comes from a woman aged 40 to 50 with a blood cancer, CMV-positive, and with a related stem cell donor. What was sequenced was PBMCs. Written as DNA, the CDR3 is TGTGCCAGTAGTAAGATACAGGGGGCGCGAGGCACTGAAGCTTTCTTT. Its protein is CASSKIQGARGTEAFF. Full variable domain (rest looked up from reference TRBV19 and TRBJ1-1): DGGITQSPKYLFRKEGQNVTLSCEQNLNHDAMYWYRQDPGQGLRLIYYSQIVNDFQKGDIAEGYSVSREKKESFPLTVTSAQKNPTAFYLCASSKIQGARGTEAFFGQGTRLTVV.